One sample yielded the 27 T cell receptor beta chains listed below, sequenced in a study of Tregs in tolerant kidney transplant recipients (dated by TCRdb to the late 2010s). Libraries were constructed by the immunoSEQ multiplex PCR assay. This immuneACCESS table, as held by TCRdb, lists in-frame sequences with V and J called but not all clones. Of the missing ones, under half trace to an unresolved V gene in checked studies; the others have no known cause. The table kept for this sample lists 30,000 or so clones. The ten largest clonotypes hold 14% of the sample. Read against the paper, the sample's time point label means: blood sample drawn before combined kidney and bone marrow transplant. The sequencing used CD8+ T cells from blood, collected before the transplant. The receptor source for this set is a human donor who received a combined kidney and bone marrow transplant.

With respect to this clone: The read halts 3 residues ahead of the CDR3 end, with the missing end drawn from the germline J gene. The chain combines TRBV7-3 with TRBJ2-3; D gene uncertain. This CDR3 has 15 amino acids. V was clipped by 4 bases and J by 0 bases, with 11 bases between them. The germline V gene has CDR1 SGHTA and CDR2 FQGTGA. Incomplete CDR3 DNA: TGTGCCAGCAGCTCGCATACCACTAGCACAGATACG. Translation: CASSSHTTSTDT. The entire CDR3 sequence reads CASSSHTTSTDTQYF.

As for this clone: The observed sequence ends 3 residues before the CDR3 terminus, with the missing tail filled in from the germline J gene. The J gene is TRBJ2-3, the V gene TRBV5-1, with 7 nucleotides matching TRBD2. V lost 4 bases and J lost 4; bases outside the gene matches: 18. Germline assignment: CDR1 SGHRS and CDR2 YFSETQ. This CDR3 is 18 amino acids long. The sequenced CDR3 bases are TGCGCCAGCAGCCACCCAGAGGGCGCGGGAGTTTTAGCAGATACG. It codes for CASSHPEGAGVLADT. The whole CDR3 is CASSHPEGAGVLADTQYF. Full variable domain (missing parts from reference TRBV5-1 and TRBJ2-3): KAGVTQTPRYLIKTRGQQVTLSCSPISGHRSVSWYQQTPGQGLQFLFEYFSETQRNKGNFPGRFSGRQFSNSRSEMNVSTLELGDSALYLCASSHPEGAGVLADTQYFGPGTRLTVL.

Comment on this clone: The sequence runs out 3 residues before the end of the CDR3; the remainder is reconstructed from the germline J gene. The chain links TRBV6-2 or TRBV6-3 to TRBJ2-7; tentative D call: TRBD1 (6 bases). V shed 9 bases and J shed 2 bases, with 11 bases lying between them. The length of the CDR3 is 12 residues. Germline V gene lookup returns CDR1 MNHEY and CDR2 SVGEGT. The CDR3 spells CASSGHPYEQYF. Partial CDR3 DNA: TGTGCCAGTTCGGGACATCCCTACGAG.

The CDR3 here is CASSAQGIYNEQFF. The covered CDR3 bases are TGTGCCAGCAGTGCTCAGGGGATCTACAATGAG. J is TRBJ2-1 and V is TRBV5-8, with D tentatively TRBD1 (6 bases). Coverage ceases 3 residues before the CDR3 finishes, and the germline J gene fills in the end. The CDR3 totals 14 residues. V was clipped by 5 bases and J by 3 bases, with 12 bases between them. Germline V gives CDR1 SGHTS, CDR2 YDEGEE.

In the case of this clone: Sequencing ends 3 residues short of the CDR3 end; the germline J gene provides the rest. This chain uses TRBV5-6 with TRBJ1-1; D is uncertain. The CDR3 covers 13 residues. Trimming removed 0 bases at V and 1 base at J, with 4 bases between. Germline CDR1 and CDR2: SGHDT and YYEEEE. The CDR3 spells CASSLGANTEAFF. Partial CDR3 DNA: TGTGCCAGCAGCTTGGGGGCGAACACTGAA.

On this clone: The CDR3 end falls 3 residues outside the read, so it is completed with the germline J gene. The V gene is TRBV19, the J gene TRBJ1-1, with TRBD1 matching 10 bases. The CDR3 is 14 residues long. Germline assignment: CDR1 LNHDA and CDR2 SQIVND (reference sequence). The J segment lost 4 bases and the V segment lost 3 bases, leaving 2 bases of the junction unmatched. CDR3 DNA (partial): TGTGCCAGTAGTATCGGGACAGGGGCCACTGAA. Its translation is CASSIGTGATE. The full CDR3 protein reads CASSIGTGATEAFF. The full variable domain, completed using reference TRBV19 and TRBJ1-1, is DGGITQSPKYLFRKEGQNVTLSCEQNLNHDAMYWYRQDPGQGLRLIYYSQIVNDFQKGDIAEGYSVSREKKESFPLTVTSAQKNPTAFYLCASSIGTGATEAFFGQGTRLTVV.

A word on this clone: The read comes to an end 3 residues before the CDR3 does, leaving the germline J gene to fill in the end. The chain couples TRBV7-3 to TRBJ2-7, with TRBD1 matching 10 bases. CDR3 length: 14 amino acids. Germline lookup yields CDR1 SGHTA and CDR2 FQGTGA. V was clipped by 4 bases and J by 4 bases; unmatched bases: 4. Here the CDR3 reads CASSSGTGEYEQYF. The CDR3 DNA, read in part, is TGTGCCAGCAGCTCCGGGACAGGGGAATACGAG. Filled out from reference TRBV7-3 and TRBJ2-7, the complete variable domain reads GAGVSQTPSNKVTEKGKYVELRCDPISGHTALYWYRQSLGQGPEFLIYFQGTGAADDSGLPNDRFFAVRPEGSVSTLKIQRTERGDSAVYLCASSSGTGEYEQYFGPGTRLTVT.

On this clone itself: The read is 3 residues too short to cover the CDR3 end, so that end is filled in from the germline J gene. V and J are TRBV7-8 and TRBJ2-7; D is uncertain. The CDR3 extends over 13 amino acids. The V and J ends lost 6 bases and 2 bases respectively, with 11 bases between them. CDR1 and CDR2 from the germline V gene are SGHVS and FQNEAQ. The part of the CDR3 DNA that was read is TGTGCCAGCAGGGCTGACATCGCCTACGAG. Translating gives CASRADIAYE. The complete CDR3 reads CASRADIAYEQYF.

The sequenced CDR3 bases are TGTGCCACCAGACAGGGCTCCTACAATGAG. Translated, it gives CATRQGSYNE. The full CDR3 sequence reads CATRQGSYNEQFF. This sequence joins TRBV19 and TRBJ2-1, with 7 positions matching TRBD1. Read data end 3 residues before the CDR3 end; the end is taken from the germline J gene. Germline loops: CDR1 LNHDA, CDR2 SQIVND (reference sequence). CDR3 size: 13 residues. Trimming removed 10 bases from V and 0 bases from J; junction bases left unmatched: 3.

Remarks on this clone: From the germline J gene comes the end of the CDR3, since the read stops 3 residues before it. The chain joins TRBV5-1 to TRBJ2-2; possible D gene TRBD1, 7 bases. This CDR3 region has 17 residues. The V end was cut by 4 bases, the J end by 5 bases, with 21 bases between. Germline V gene sequence: CDR1 SGHRS, CDR2 YFSETQ. The part of the CDR3 DNA that was read is TGCGCCAGCAGCGCCATGCCCCGGGACAGCGGGACCGGGGAG. Encoded protein: CASSAMPRDSGTGE. In full, the CDR3 reads CASSAMPRDSGTGELFF.

As regards this clone: The read comes to an end 3 residues before the CDR3 does, leaving the germline J gene to fill in the end. The rearrangement uses TRBV5-5 and TRBJ1-2, with D tentatively TRBD1 (5 bases). This CDR3 contains 12 residues. CDR1 is SGHKS and CDR2 is YYEKEE in the germline V gene (reference sequence). V dropped 5 bases and J dropped 5 bases, with 10 bases sitting between them. CDR3 in amino acids: CASREGSYGYTF. The CDR3 bases that were read are TGTGCCAGCAGAGAGGGGTCGTATGGC.

On this clone itself: Read sequence stops 3 residues before the CDR3 end, and the germline J gene provides the missing end. The chain links TRBV5-1 to TRBJ2-7; TRBD1 matches at 8 bases. Looked up from germline, CDR1 is SGHRS and CDR2 is YFSETQ. After removal of 1 base from V and 4 bases from J, the junction contained 4 bases not matched to a gene. This CDR3 has 14 amino acids. CDR3 loop: CASSLTGGMYEQYF. CDR3 bases read: TGCGCCAGCAGCTTGACAGGGGGTATGTACGAG.

Note on this clone: The read halts 3 residues ahead of the CDR3 end, with the missing end drawn from the germline J gene. This chain uses TRBV7-2 with TRBJ2-7; tentatively, D is TRBD1 (5 bases). V was shortened by 3 bases and J by 4 bases, with 10 bases between the two germline ends. Germline V lookup: CDR1 SGHTA, CDR2 FQGNSA. CDR3 length equals 13 residues. The part of the CDR3 DNA that was read is TGTGCCAGCAGCTTTTCAGGGTCATACGAG. This gives the protein CASSFSGSYE. The entire CDR3 protein reads CASSFSGSYEQYF.

Comment on this clone: The read finishes 3 residues shy of the CDR3 end, and the germline J gene is used to complete it. The chain recombines TRBV20-1 with TRBJ2-2; D ambiguous. The V end was cut by 1 base, the J end by 2 bases, with 11 bases between. The CDR3 length is 15 residues. CDR1 is DFQATT, CDR2 SNEGSKA, per germline (reference sequence). This CDR3 reads CSARVRPPNTGELFF. The sequenced part of the CDR3 DNA is TGCAGTGCTAGAGTCAGGCCCCCTAACACCGGGGAG.

Points on this clone: The sequence runs out 3 residues before the end of the CDR3; the remainder is reconstructed from the germline J gene. The chain has TRBV11-2 and TRBJ1-1; maybe TRBD1 (5 bases). Trimming took off 5 bases at V and 0 bases at J, with 13 bases between the two ends. The CDR3 extends over 15 amino acids. The germline gives CDR1 SGHAT, CDR2 FQNNGV. The sequenced part of the CDR3 DNA is TGTGCCAGCAGCGCCGGACACCTTATGAACACTGAA. As protein: CASSAGHLMNTE. In full, the CDR3 reads CASSAGHLMNTEAFF.

On this clone: The CDR3 goes on 3 residues after the read ends, and that part is filled in from the germline J gene. The chain uses TRBV20-1 and TRBJ2-1; TRBD2 aligns across 10 bases. The CDR3 is 16 residues long. J lost 8 bases, V lost 2 bases, and 12 bases had no gene match. Germline V gene lookup returns CDR1 DFQATT and CDR2 SNEGSKA (reference sequence). The DNA read from the CDR3 is TGCAGTGCTAGATCCCATCTAGCGGGAGTATCCTATGAG. Translating gives CSARSHLAGVSYE. The full CDR3 sequence reads CSARSHLAGVSYEQFF.

Here the CDR3 reads CASSNLAGVTGEQFF. CDR3 DNA (partial): TGTGCCAGTAGTAACCTAGCGGGTGTTACGGGTGAG. The chain uses TRBV19 and TRBJ2-1, with TRBD2 matching 8 bases. The CDR3 goes on 3 residues after the read ends, and that part is filled in from the germline J gene. The CDR3 spans 15 residues. V lost 4 bases to trimming and J lost 9 bases; unmatched junction nucleotides: 11. Germline CDR1 reads LNHDA; CDR2 reads SQIVND (reference sequence).

A note on this clone: From the germline J gene comes the end of the CDR3, since the read stops 3 residues before it. V and J are TRBV20-1 and TRBJ1-5; 7 bases fit TRBD1. CDR1 and CDR2 from the germline V gene are DFQATT and SNEGSKA (reference sequence). The trim removed 3 bases at V and 1 base at J, leaving 15 bases unmatched. The CDR3 has 18 amino acids. The CDR3 protein is CSARIVRQGEGSNQPQHF. The DNA read from the CDR3 is TGCAGTGCTAGGATCGTGAGACAGGGTGAGGGGAGCAATCAGCCC.

To note about this clone: Read sequence stops 3 residues before the CDR3 end, and the germline J gene provides the missing end. The chain has TRBV5-1 and TRBJ1-1; 9 bases agree with TRBD1. Germline V gives CDR1 SGHRS, CDR2 YFSETQ. This CDR3 is built from 18 residues. V was clipped by 3 bases and J by 2 bases; unmatched bases: 14. CDR3: CASSSRPGQGERNTEAFF. The DNA read from the CDR3 is TGCGCCAGCAGCTCTCGACCGGGACAGGGTGAGCGAAACACTGAA.

As for this clone: The CDR3 end lies 3 residues beyond the end of the read and is filled in from the germline J gene. This sequence joins TRBV11-2 and TRBJ2-1; the D is unclear. This CDR3 is built from 14 residues. CDR1 and CDR2 from the germline V gene are SGHAT and FQNNGV. V was shortened by 2 bases and J by 4 bases, with 9 bases between the two germline ends. The CDR3 DNA, read in part, is TGTGCCAGCAGCTTAAAAGGGCCATACAATGAG. It is translated as CASSLKGPYNE. The CDR3 as a whole reads CASSLKGPYNEQFF.

With regard to this clone: From the germline J gene comes the end of the CDR3, since the read stops 3 residues before it. The chain is built from TRBV7-9 and TRBJ1-2; 7 bases match TRBD1. This CDR3 spans 15 amino acids. CDR1 SEHNR and CDR2 FQNEAQ come from the germline V gene (reference sequence). The V segment lost 1 base and the J segment 6 bases; nucleotides outside the gene matches: 8. The CDR3 loop is CASSLVGDREDGYTF. The DNA read from the CDR3 is TGTGCCAGCAGCTTAGTTGGGGACAGAGAAGATGGC.

With regard to this clone: The read terminates 3 residues ahead of where the CDR3 ends, so the germline J gene completes it. The chain couples TRBV5-4 to TRBJ2-7; tentative D call: TRBD1 (5 bases). The CDR3 loop spans 13 amino acids. The V end was cut by 2 bases, the J end by 3 bases, with 9 bases between. Germline CDR1 reads SGHNT; CDR2 reads YYREEE (reference sequence). The CDR3 bases that were read are TGTGCCAGCAGCTTACAGGAGAGCTACGAG. Translation: CASSLQESYE. The whole CDR3 sequence is CASSLQESYEQYF.

As concerns this clone: The read halts 3 residues ahead of the CDR3 end, with the missing end drawn from the germline J gene. The V and J genes are TRBV11-2 and TRBJ2-7, with D perhaps matching TRBD1 (5 bases). This CDR3 is 15 amino acids long. Germline V gene lookup returns CDR1 SGHAT and CDR2 FQNNGV. The V end was cut by 3 bases, the J end by 0 bases, with 12 bases between. This chain's CDR3 is CASSLTATSSYEQYF. The covered CDR3 bases are TGTGCCAGCAGCTTGACAGCGACGAGCTCCTACGAG.

As to this clone: The read stops 3 residues short of the end of the CDR3; the missing end is completed from the germline J gene. The rearrangement links TRBV20-1 to TRBJ2-2, with TRBD1 identical over 10 bases. The CDR3 has 16 residues. Germline values: CDR1 DFQATT, CDR2 SNEGSKA (reference sequence). V was pared by 3 bases and J by 6 bases, with 10 bases of the junction left unmatched. The CDR3 loop is CSARVPGQGSPGELFF. Partial CDR3 DNA: TGCAGTGCTAGGGTCCCGGGACAGGGGAGCCCCGGGGAG.

On this clone: The read finishes 3 residues shy of the CDR3 end, and the germline J gene is used to complete it. V is TRBV5-6 and J is TRBJ2-3; D possibly corresponds to TRBD2 (6 bases). Germline CDR1 SGHDT, CDR2 YYEEEE. The CDR3 spans 14 residues. Trimming took 4 bases from V and 6 from J, leaving 15 bases between them. CDR3 in amino acids: CASSPGAGRDTQYF. CDR3 bases read: TGTGCCAGCAGCCCTGGGGCGGGGCGGGATACG.

To note about this clone: The read terminates 3 residues ahead of where the CDR3 ends, so the germline J gene completes it. This chain uses TRBV19 with TRBJ2-3; 8 bases match TRBD2. The germline V gene encodes CDR1 LNHDA and CDR2 SQIVND (reference sequence). There are 16 residues in the CDR3. Trimming cost V 7 bases and J 0 bases; bases outside gene matches: 9. CDR3 DNA (partial): TGTGCCAGTAAATGGGTAGCGGGACCCAGCACAGATACG. Translated, it gives CASKWVAGPSTDT. The CDR3 in its entirety is CASKWVAGPSTDTQYF.

Comments on this clone: The read terminates 3 residues before the CDR3 end, so the remaining end is supplied by the germline J gene. This rearrangement joins TRBV5-1 to TRBJ2-1; 12 bases align to TRBD2. The germline gives CDR1 SGHRS, CDR2 YFSETQ. J gave up 7 bases and V 0 bases, and 2 bases lay outside the gene matches. The CDR3 runs to 15 residues. The sequenced CDR3 bases are TGCGCCAGCAGCTTGGGACTAGCGGGAGAAAATGAG. Translated, it gives CASSLGLAGENE. The CDR3 reads in full as CASSLGLAGENEQFF.